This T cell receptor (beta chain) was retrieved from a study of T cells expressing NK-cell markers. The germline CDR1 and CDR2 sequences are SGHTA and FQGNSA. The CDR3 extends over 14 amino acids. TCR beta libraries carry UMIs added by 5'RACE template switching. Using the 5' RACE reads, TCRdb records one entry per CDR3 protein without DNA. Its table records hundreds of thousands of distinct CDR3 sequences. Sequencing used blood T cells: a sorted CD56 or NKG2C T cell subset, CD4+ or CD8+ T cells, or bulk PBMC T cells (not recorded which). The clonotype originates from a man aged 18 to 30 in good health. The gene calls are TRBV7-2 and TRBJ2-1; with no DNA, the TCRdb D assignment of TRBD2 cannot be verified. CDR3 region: CASSLTSGINEQFF.